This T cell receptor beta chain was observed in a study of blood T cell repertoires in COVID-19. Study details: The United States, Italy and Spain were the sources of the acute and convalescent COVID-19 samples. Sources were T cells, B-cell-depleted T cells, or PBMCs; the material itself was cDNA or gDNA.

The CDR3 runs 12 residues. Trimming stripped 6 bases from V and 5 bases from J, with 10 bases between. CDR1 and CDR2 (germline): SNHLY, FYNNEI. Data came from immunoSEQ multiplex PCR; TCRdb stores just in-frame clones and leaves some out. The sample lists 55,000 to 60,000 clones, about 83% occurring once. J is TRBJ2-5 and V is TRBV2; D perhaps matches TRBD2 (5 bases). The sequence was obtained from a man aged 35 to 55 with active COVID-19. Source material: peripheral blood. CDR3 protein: CASSEGGETQYF. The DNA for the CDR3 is TGTGCCAGCAGCGAGGGTGGGGAGACCCAGTACTTC.